This entry describes one T cell receptor beta chain. Its cognate antigen is unknown. The repertoire was sequenced with immunoSEQ multiplex PCR; TCRdb's copy has only in-frame clones and lacks some. Of about 30,000 clones in the sample, about four fifths were seen once. This sample was taken from a study of T cells in narcolepsy. Overall study results and limits: Same-patient CSF and blood CD4+ T cell clonotypes included HCRT-specific and TRIB2-specific autoreactive ones.

The ends were cut back, 0 bases at V and 4 bases at J, with 10 bases in the middle. The CDR3 spans 14 residues. Germline V CDR1 and CDR2: SGDLS, YYNGEE. Sequenced sample: CD45RA- memory CD4+ T cells from PBMCs. V gene TRBV9 combines with J gene TRBJ2-5; D is possibly TRBD1 (5 bases). The receptor's source is a human donor with narcolepsy. The CDR3 DNA follows: TGTGCCAGCAGCGTAGCAGGGTTGGGAGAGACCCAGTACTTC. Protein product: CASSVAGLGETQYF.